This T cell receptor beta chain appears in the sequencing data of a study of regulatory T cells in long-lasting Graves disease (dated by TCRdb to the early 2020s). Background on the whole study: To count as having persistent Graves' disease, a patient had to have received antithyroid drug treatment for over 5 years with TSH receptor autoantibodies remaining persistently positive. This study used TCR sequencing and RNA sequencing of peripheral blood to compare persistent Graves' disease patients against newly diagnosed Graves' disease patients. The study was registered as a clinical trial and conducted in China. A total of 33 samples underwent TCR sequencing, from about 13 patients with persistent Graves' disease and around 20 patients with newly diagnosed Graves' disease. Antithyroid drugs had been taken for 8.5 to 13 years on average by persistent Graves' disease patients in the clinical cohort. Study-wide conclusions, independent of this receptor: Compared with newly diagnosed patients, persistent Graves' disease patients had lower TCR Shannon entropy and fewer highly expanded clones, which suggests clonal expansion. Sequencing and analysis were restricted to the TCR beta chain. Only peripheral blood was studied, because thyroid tissue, the primary lesion, was inaccessible. As a limitation, the authors acknowledged that the small sample size may reduce accuracy. More public clonotypes were shared among persistent patients (around 2,600) than among newly diagnosed patients (more than 900).

The library came from multiplex PCR. TCRdb shows the sequencer as Illumina HiSeq 4000. To build TCR beta libraries, CDR3 regions were amplified by Arm-PCR using iRepertoire HTBI primers. PCR products were gel purified before sequencing. The published analysis was carried out like this. Across samples, 60 to 75 TRBV and over 11 TRBJ segments were identified and used for gene usage analysis of CDR3 amino acid clonotypes. COPE and FqMerger were used to merge filtered high-quality paired reads into contigs. Contigs were aligned with BLAST to IMGT TRBV, TRBD and TRBJ reference genes, and CDR3 was defined per IMGT. Highly expanded clones were defined as clonotypes with a frequency above 0.1%. Shannon entropy was used to measure repertoire diversity, and the Gini coefficient was used to measure V-J evenness. A clonotype was considered public if more than one individual shared it. Through fastp at Q25 and MiXCR, TCRdb rebuilt clones from the public reads, retaining in-frame beta chains. Duplicate CDR3 protein sequences are folded into a single record with the most common DNA and genes. V and J calls and clone size were set by TCRdb, not the authors. This sample gives roughly 470,000 distinct CDR3 sequences in total; 20% of them show up just once. The top ten hold about 7.8% of the sample.

Interpreted using the paper, the time point label stands for: persistent/refractory GD, antithyroid drugs over 5 years with positive TRAb. RNA was extracted from PBMCs in TRIzol for both TCR sequencing and RNA sequencing. The diagnosis of Graves' disease followed American Thyroid Association guidelines. Recruitment of patients was carried out at an endocrinology department in Xi'an, China. Each patient gave around 9 milliliters of peripheral blood, collected in an EDTA anticoagulant tube. PBMCs were isolated by Ficoll Paque Plus density gradient separation without further T cell sorting. An Agilent 2100 Bioanalyzer and agarose gel were used to check RNA quality, and a NanoDrop 2000 was used to measure RNA concentration. This clonotype was counted only a few times. Its target antigen remains unknown. Per-base qualities were not stored, and no clone one base away is much larger. The source is a female donor with Graves disease. The material was peripheral blood mononuclear cells (PBMCs), obtained when the disease was refractory, from a patient treated with antithyroid drugs.

The CDR3 amino acid sequence is: CASRQAYEQYF. In nucleotides, the sequence is TGTGCCAGCCGACAGGCCTACGAGCAGTACTTC. The chain links TRBV19 with TRBJ2-7, and the D gene may be TRBD1, 6 bases matching. Cut back by 9 bases and 2 bases, the V and J ends lie 8 bases apart. The germline V gene (reference sequence) supplies CDR1 LNHDA and CDR2 SQIVND. From the cysteine up to the phenylalanine, the CDR3 has a length of 11 residues. Just the 33-base CDR3 DNA is kept, in frame starting at base 1.